These 10 T cell receptor beta chains originate from one sample sequenced in a study of T cells in Graves' hyperthyroidism and ophthalmopathy. Using RNA transcripts as the source, TCR beta CDR3 regions were amplified. When the TCR CDR3 underwent first-round RT-PCR, the HTBI primer set was used. TCRdb passed the multiplex PCR reads through MiXCR, listing each CDR3 protein once. The sample consists of about 610,000 distinct CDR3 sequences, about a sixth of them appearing once. Sample: blood. Receptor source: a woman aged 35 to 49 with Graves' ophthalmopathy.

With respect to this clonotype: At one end the junction does not follow the germline gene, possibly because of a read error. The chain uses TRBV27 and TRBJ1-1; a weak D match, TRBD1 (5 bases). Germline V gene sequence: CDR1 MNHEY, CDR2 SMNVEV (reference sequence). There are 14 residues in the CDR3. CDR3 DNA sequence: TGTGCCGGCAGAAGACAGAGGGACGCCACTGAAGCTTTCTTT. Protein: CAGRRQRDATEAFF.

Many counts were recorded for this clonotype. V and J are TRBV5-6 and TRBJ2-7; D is uncertain. Trimming cost V 0 bases and J 4 bases, with 14 bases left between them. The V gene's germline CDR1 is SGHDT and CDR2 YYEEEE. The CDR3 has 15 amino acids. The CDR3 sequence is CASSLGKGPTYEQYF. In nucleotides, the CDR3 is TGTGCCAGCAGCTTGGGGAAGGGCCCCACTTACGAGCAGTACTTC.

This clonotype was detected a few times. This rearrangement joins TRBV4-2 to TRBJ2-7; 8 bases fit TRBD2. Germline V gives CDR1 LGHNA, CDR2 YNFKEQ. The J segment lost 2 bases and the V segment lost 0 bases, leaving 15 bases of the junction unmatched. CDR3 size: 19 residues. In nucleotides, the CDR3 is TGTGCCAGCAGCCAAGAGGGAGGACTAGCCTCCTCTGAACCCTACGAGCAGTACTTC. It codes for CASSQEGGLASSEPYEQYF.

This clonotype was counted ten times or more. The chain joins TRBV20-1 to TRBJ1-5; no definite D call. Trimming left V 0 bases short and J 1 base short, with 13 bases between. The germline V gene encodes CDR1 DFQATT and CDR2 SNEGSKA (reference sequence). The CDR3 consists of 16 residues. CDR3 loop: CSARDIGRTSNQPQHF. Written as DNA, the CDR3 is TGCAGTGCTAGAGATATAGGTCGGACGAGCAATCAGCCCCAGCATTTT.

The sample holds many counts of this clonotype. The V and J genes are TRBV11-2 and TRBJ2-3; D might be TRBD1 (5 bases). The V gene lost 3 bases and the J gene lost 4 bases, with 14 bases spanning the gap. The germline V gene has CDR1 SGHAT and CDR2 FQNNGV. The CDR3 has 15 amino acids. CDR3 residues: CASSLQGSFSDTQYF. DNA for the CDR3: TGTGCCAGCAGCTTGCAGGGCAGCTTCTCAGATACGCAGTATTTT.

This clonotype was recorded at least ten times. The chain has TRBV3-1 and TRBJ2-5, with D possibly TRBD2 on 6 matching bases. The CDR3 is 14 amino acids. Germline values: CDR1 LGHDT, CDR2 YNNKEL (reference sequence). Trimming shortened V by 3 bases and J by 5 bases, and 13 bases separated the two germline ends. DNA for the CDR3: TGTGCCAGCAGCCAGGGACTTTTACTGGAGACCCAGTACTTC. The encoded protein is CASSQGLLLETQYF.

This sequence joins TRBV19 and TRBJ2-1, with D perhaps matching TRBD1 (5 bases). Germline V gene data show CDR1 as LNHDA and CDR2 as SQIVND (reference sequence). The CDR3 extends over 17 amino acids. The V end lost 4 bases, the J end lost 2 bases, and 18 bases lay between the germline ends. The CDR3 nucleotides are TGTGCCAGTAGTAGGTACGCCCAGGGTAATACCTACAATGAGCAGTTCTTC. It specifies CASSRYAQGNTYNEQFF.

CDR3 nucleotides: TGCAGTGCTAGAGGTTGGGGGGCTGATGAGCAGTACTTC. Translation: CSARGWGADEQYF. The chain is built from TRBV20-1 and TRBJ2-7; TRBD1 or TRBD2 may be the D gene (6 bases each). With 1 base removed from V and 7 bases from J, the gap between germline ends came to 14 bases. The CDR3 runs to 13 residues. The germline V gene encodes CDR1 DFQATT and CDR2 SNEGSKA (reference sequence).

Many counts were recorded for this clonotype. This CDR3 is CASSVGDLTEAFF. DNA of the CDR3: TGTGCCAGCAGTGTAGGGGACCTCACTGAAGCTTTCTTT. The chain links TRBV6-1 to TRBJ1-1; maybe TRBD1 (5 bases). The CDR3 spans 13 residues. The germline V gene has CDR1 MNHNS and CDR2 SASEGT. The germline V and J ends were trimmed by 4 bases and 4 bases, with 10 bases remaining between them.

This clonotype was observed at least ten times. This chain joins TRBV5-1 and TRBJ2-1, with 14 bases matching TRBD2. The J segment lost 10 bases and the V segment lost 0 bases, leaving 6 bases of the junction unmatched. Germline-derived CDR1 and CDR2 are SGHRS and YFSETQ. The CDR3 is 16 residues long. The CDR3: CASSLGPGLAGEEQFF. The CDR3 bases are TGCGCCAGCAGCTTGGGCCCGGGACTAGCGGGAGAAGAGCAGTTCTTC.